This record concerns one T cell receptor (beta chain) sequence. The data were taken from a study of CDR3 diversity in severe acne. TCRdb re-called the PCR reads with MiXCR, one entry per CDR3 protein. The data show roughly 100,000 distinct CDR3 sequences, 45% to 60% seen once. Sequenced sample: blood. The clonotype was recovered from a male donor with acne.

The CDR3 nucleotides are TGCAGCGTTGAAGCACCAGACAGGGCAGATACGCAGTATTTT. It yields the protein CSVEAPDRADTQYF. The chain employs TRBV29-1 and TRBJ2-3, with 7 bases identical to TRBD1. V dropped 1 base and J dropped 4; count of bases not matched to a gene: 5. CDR1 SQVTM and CDR2 ANQGSEA come from the germline V gene. This CDR3 spans 14 amino acids.